The 8 T cell receptor beta chains reported below all come from one sample, sequenced in a study of T cell responses to AZD1222 COVID-19 vaccine (dated by TCRdb to the early 2020s). The library was prepared using the immunoSEQ multiplex PCR assay. In its TCRdb copy, this immuneACCESS table keeps in-frame sequences only and misses some clones. Where compared with another copy, unresolved V genes explain less than half of these, and the others have no known cause. This sample is represented by 100,000 to 130,000 clones; 85% to 95% of them were singletons. The top ten constitute roughly 5.6% of the sample. The time point label on this specimen signifies: about 28 days (+/-7) after the second vaccine dose. The starting material was peripheral blood, obtained 28 days after the second AZD1222 dose. Every receptor here comes from an adult who received the AZD1222 COVID-19 vaccine.

This chain uses TRBV28 with TRBJ1-5, with D possibly TRBD1 on 5 matching bases. This CDR3 is built from 14 residues. V was clipped by 10 bases and J by 4 bases, with 17 bases between them. Germline V gene data show CDR1 as MDHEN and CDR2 as SYDVKM. The CDR3 DNA reads as TGTGCCACCTGCTTTTGGGGGGATAATCAGCCCCAGCATTTT. Translated, it gives CATCFWGDNQPQHF. The full variable domain, rest sourced from reference TRBV28 and TRBJ1-5, is DVKVTQSSRYLVKRTGEKVFLECVQDMDHENMFWYRQDPGLGLRLIYFSYDVKMKEKGDIPEGYSVSREKKERFSLILESASTNQTSMYLCATCFWGDNQPQHFGDGTRLSIL.

V gene TRBV7-9 combines with J gene TRBJ2-1; the D is unclear. V lost 5 bases, J lost 5 bases, and 13 bases lay in between. The germline V gene encodes CDR1 SEHNR and CDR2 FQNEAQ (reference sequence). This CDR3 has 14 amino acids. CDR3 coding DNA: TGTGCCAGCAGCCGAACGGACGCGGACAATGAGCAGTTCTTC. It encodes CASSRTDADNEQFF.

In the case of this clone: The identical CDR3 is also encoded by other nucleotide sequences in the sample. The chain's CDR3 is CAWSVRYEQYF. CDR3 bases: TGTGCCTGGAGTGTCCGTTACGAGCAGTACTTC. This sequence joins TRBV30 and TRBJ2-7; the D is unclear. This CDR3 is 11 amino acids long. CDR1 GTSNPN and CDR2 SVGIG come from the germline V gene (reference sequence). The V gene lost 0 bases and the J gene lost 4 bases, with 4 bases spanning the gap.

The rearrangement joins TRBV7-9 to TRBJ1-2, with a possible D match to TRBD1 (5 bases). CDR3 size: 14 residues. Per germline, CDR1 SEHNR and CDR2 FQNEAQ (reference sequence). V was pared by 5 bases and J by 4 bases, with 14 bases between. The DNA for the CDR3 is TGTGCCAGCAGCCCCGGGGGGGTTGCCTATGGCTACACCTTC. Encoded protein: CASSPGGVAYGYTF. The full variable domain, rest sourced from reference TRBV7-9 and TRBJ1-2, is DTGVSQNPRHKITKRGQNVTFRCDPISEHNRLYWYRQTLGQGPEFLTYFQNEAQLEKSRLLSDRFSAERPKGSFSTLEIQRTEQGDSAMYLCASSPGGVAYGYTFGSGTRLTVV.

The chain carries TRBV28 and TRBJ2-3; D possibly corresponds to TRBD2 (6 bases). This CDR3 contains 14 residues. V lost 10 bases and J 1 base, leaving 15 bases between the germline ends. CDR1 and CDR2 from the germline V gene are MDHEN and SYDVKM. CDR3 DNA: TGTGCCACCAGCCGGGCTAGCGGCACAGATACGCAGTATTTT. Protein sequence: CATSRASGTDTQYF.

V and J are TRBV6-5 and TRBJ2-1; maybe TRBD2 (6 bases). The length of the CDR3 is 15 residues. Trimming took 6 bases from V and 7 from J, leaving 19 bases between them. Germline CDR1 and CDR2: MNHEY and SVGAGI. The CDR3 loop is CASSDPPWGGNEQFF. In DNA, the CDR3 is TGTGCCAGCAGCGACCCCCCCTGGGGAGGTAATGAGCAGTTCTTC.

The rearrangement uses TRBV29-1 and TRBJ1-5, with TRBD1 identical over 8 bases. Trimming removed 7 bases from V and 4 bases from J; junction bases left unmatched: 6. Germline-derived CDR1 and CDR2 are SQVTM and ANQGSEA. The CDR3 has 13 amino acids. CDR3 DNA: TGCAGCGCTGGACAGGGAACTAATCAGCCCCAGCATTTT. Amino acids: CSAGQGTNQPQHF.

The chain links TRBV9 to TRBJ2-2; 11 bases align to TRBD2. The V and J ends lost 3 bases and 6 bases, in that order; junction bases with no gene match: 10. Germline lookup yields CDR1 SGDLS and CDR2 YYNGEE. This CDR3 spans 17 amino acids. The CDR3 nucleotides read TGTGCCAGCAGCGCACCGATGGGACTAGCGGAGTCCGGGGAGCTGTTTTTT. Amino acids: CASSAPMGLAESGELFF.